The source of this TCR beta chain is a study of technical replicates of blood from a few donors. Profiled with immunoSEQ multiplex PCR; TCRdb holds only in-frame clones, not every one. The sample records approximately 70,000 clones, about 91% being singletons. Germline V gene data show CDR1 as LNHNV and CDR2 as YYDKDF (reference sequence). V gave up 0 bases and J gave up 6 bases; unmatched junction bases: 7. This CDR3 is 16 amino acids long. This TCR came from a human donor in good health. Sequencing was done on a sample of T cells isolated from PBMCs. The chain combines TRBV15 with TRBJ1-5, with 8 bases identical to TRBD1. CDR3 region: CATSRDGSGGFQPQHF. Here the CDR3 DNA reads TGTGCCACCAGCAGAGACGGATCAGGGGGCTTTCAGCCCCAGCATTTT. The whole variable domain, remainder taken from reference TRBV15 and TRBJ1-5, is DAMVIQNPRYQVTQFGKPVTLSCSQTLNHNVMYWYQQKSSQAPKLLFHYYDKDFNNEADTPDNFQSRRPNTSFCFLDIRSPGLGDTAMYLCATSRDGSGGFQPQHFGDGTRLSIL.